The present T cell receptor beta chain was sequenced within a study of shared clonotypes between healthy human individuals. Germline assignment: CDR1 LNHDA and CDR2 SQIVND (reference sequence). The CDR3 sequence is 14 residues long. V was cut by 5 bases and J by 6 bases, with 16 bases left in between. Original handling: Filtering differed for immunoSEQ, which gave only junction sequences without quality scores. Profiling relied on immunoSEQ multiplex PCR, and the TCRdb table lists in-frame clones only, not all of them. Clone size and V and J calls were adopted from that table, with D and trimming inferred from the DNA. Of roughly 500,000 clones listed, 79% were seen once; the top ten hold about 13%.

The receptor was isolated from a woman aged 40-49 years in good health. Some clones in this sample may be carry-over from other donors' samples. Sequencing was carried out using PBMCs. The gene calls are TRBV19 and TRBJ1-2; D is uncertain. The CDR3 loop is CASSGLTGSDGYTF. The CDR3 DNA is TGTGCCAGTAGTGGGCTGACTGGTAGCGATGGCTACACCTTC.